A selection of T cell receptor beta chains follows, all from one sample in a study of blood T cell repertoires in COVID-19. The protocol was immunoSEQ multiplex PCR, while the TCRdb copy is restricted to in-frame clones and leaves out a portion. Of 60,000 or so clones in the sample, roughly 70% were seen once. Sequenced: PBMCs or T cells enriched from blood (not recorded which). These TCRs come from a woman aged 55 to 70 who had been exposed to COVID-19. CDR3s include the opening cysteine and the closing phenylalanine or tryptophan. The order of the fields is J gene, D gene, clone size, V gene, CDR3 DNA, CDR3 protein. A D gene is named only where the DNA matches it firmly. Size is stated for part of the rows, as once, few or many counts, or as a class when the clone is expanded.

>TRBJ1-5|-|once|TRBV28
TGTGCCAGCAGTTCCCCTAAGGGGGGCAATCAGCCCCAGCATTTT
CASSSPKGGNQPQHF
>TRBJ2-5|TRBD1|-|TRBV9
TGTGCCAGCAGCGCGACAGGGGCCCGGGGTGGGACCCAGTACTTC
CASSATGARGGTQYF
>TRBJ1-2|-|-|TRBV6-5
TGTGCCAGCAGTTACGGGGGGGCCGGTTATGGCTACACCTTC
CASSYGGAGYGYTF
>TRBJ2-2|TRBD2|-|TRBV6-5
TGTGCCAGCAGGGTCCTAGCGGGAGCGCCCGGGGAGCTGTTTTTT
CASRVLAGAPGELFF
>TRBJ1-1|TRBD1|-|TRBV12-3/TRBV12-4
TGTGCCAGCAGGTCGCAGGGGGTTAGGGTAGCTTTCTTT
CASRSQGVRVAFF
>TRBJ2-2|-|-|TRBV9
TGTGCCAGCAGCGTAGGTAACGGGGAGCTGTTTTTT
CASSVGNGELFF
>TRBJ1-2|TRBD1|-|TRBV9
TGTGCCAGCAGCGTAGGGACAGGGGAGGATGGCTACACCTTC
CASSVGTGEDGYTF
>TRBJ1-3|-|-|TRBV29-1
TGCAGCGTCCATACAGGGAGCTTTGGAAACACCATATATTTT
CSVHTGSFGNTIYF
>TRBJ1-1|-|-|TRBV2
TGTGCCAGCAGTGGACAGTCGAACACTGAAGCTTTCTTT
CASSGQSNTEAFF
>TRBJ1-5|-|-|TRBV19
TGTGCCAGTAGTACCCGGGGGGACAATCAGCCCCAGCATTTT
CASSTRGDNQPQHF
>TRBJ2-2|-|-|TRBV19
TGTGCCAGTAGCCAAAACTTGAACACCGGGGAGCTGTTTTTT
CASSQNLNTGELFF
>TRBJ2-2|-|-|TRBV4-3
TGCGCCAGCAGCCAAGGGCCTCTCACCGGGGAGCTGTTTTTT
CASSQGPLTGELFF
>TRBJ1-6|-|-|TRBV7-2
TGTGCCAGCAGCTTAAGTCTGGGGGCCAATTCACCCCTCCACTTT
CASSLSLGANSPLHF
>TRBJ1-5|-|few|TRBV29-1
TGCAGCGTGGCCGGACAGTTCGTCGGAGAGCCCCAGCATTTT
CSVAGQFVGEPQHF
>TRBJ1-1|-|few|TRBV5-1
TGCGCCAGCAGCTTGGTATCCACTGAAGCTTTCTTT
CASSLVSTEAFF
>TRBJ2-3|TRBD2|-|TRBV7-2
TGTGCCAGCAGCTTACGTCTAGCGGGGGGAAGAGATACGCAGTATTTT
CASSLRLAGGRDTQYF
>TRBJ1-2|TRBD1|few|TRBV7-2
TGTGCCAGCAGCTCGGGGACAGTGGGCGGCTACACCTTC
CASSSGTVGGYTF
>TRBJ2-5|TRBD2|few|TRBV27
TGTGCCAGCAGTTTATGGGGAGGGGAGGGAGAGACCCAGTACTTC
CASSLWGGEGETQYF
>TRBJ2-1|TRBD2|-|TRBV3-1/TRBV3-2
TGTGCCAGCAGCACCCGGGACTTTGCGGGAGGGCCTAATGAGCAGTTCTTC
CASSTRDFAGGPNEQFF
>TRBJ1-3|-|once|TRBV6-5
TGTGCCAGCAGTTCCGGTTCTGGAAACACCATATATTTT
CASSSGSGNTIYF
>TRBJ1-4|TRBD1|-|TRBV28
TGTGCCAGCAGTTTAGCCAGGGGGCTGGGGGAAAAACTGTTTTTT
CASSLARGLGEKLFF
>TRBJ1-6|-|-|TRBV7-2
TGTGCCAGCAGCTTCGGGTCCCAGAATTCACCCCTCCACTTT
CASSFGSQNSPLHF
>TRBJ1-2|-|-|TRBV7-2
TGTGCCAGCAGCTCAAGGTGGGAGGGCTACACCTTC
CASSSRWEGYTF
>TRBJ1-3|TRBD1|medium-sized|TRBV19
TGTGCCAGTAGTATCCCCGGACAGGGTCATTGGTTAAACACCATATATTTT
CASSIPGQGHWLNTIYF
>TRBJ1-1|-|-|TRBV19
TGTGCCAGTAGTAGAGGAGCCCAGAACACTGAAGCTTTCTTT
CASSRGAQNTEAFF
>TRBJ2-6|TRBD1|-|TRBV28
TGTGCCAGCAGTTTAGGAAACAGGGGATCCGGGGCCAACGTCCTGACTTTC
CASSLGNRGSGANVLTF
>TRBJ2-7|-|-|TRBV7-2
TGTGCCAGCAGCTTAAGAAGAGTTTACGAGCAGTACTTC
CASSLRRVYEQYF
>TRBJ2-3|TRBD2|-|TRBV13
TGTGCCAGCAGCCCCGGACTAGCGGGAGGTGATACGCAGTATTTT
CASSPGLAGGDTQYF
>TRBJ1-5|TRBD1|-|TRBV28
TGTGCCAGCAGTACCCCCAGACAGGGCAGTCAGCCCCAGCATTTT
CASSTPRQGSQPQHF
>TRBJ2-7|-|-|TRBV28
TGTGCCAGCTCCAGACAGAACTCCTACGAGCAGTACTTC
CASSRQNSYEQYF